The 8 T cell receptor beta chains below all came from one sample that was sequenced in a study of cytomegalovirus exposure and HLA in healthy donors. Measured with immunoSEQ multiplex PCR; TCRdb has only the in-frame clones, and not every one. This sample has 250,000 to 350,000 clones; roughly 88% occur once, and the top ten carry more than 0.95%. Sequencing input: PBMCs. The source is a man aged 25 to 45 in good health and CMV-seronegative.

In DNA form, the CDR3 reads TGTGCCAGCACCTCTGGCCTTATAAACACCATATATTTT. Protein sequence: CASTSGLINTIYF. The chain has TRBV11-2 and TRBJ1-3; D unresolved. CDR1 is SGHAT and CDR2 is FQNNGV in the germline V gene. Trimming removed 7 bases from V and 6 bases from J, with 13 bases in between. This CDR3 is 13 amino acids long.

V is TRBV7-9 and J is TRBJ2-2, with unresolved D. The CDR3 contains 16 residues. The germline V gene has CDR1 SEHNR and CDR2 FQNEAQ (reference sequence). V was clipped by 1 base and J by 2 bases, with 11 bases between them. In DNA, the CDR3 is TGTGCCAGCAGCTTAGACCGGGTTTCTAACACCGGGGAGCTGTTTTTT. It is translated as CASSLDRVSNTGELFF.

This chain uses TRBV5-4 with TRBJ2-5; 8 positions match TRBD2. The trim removed 4 bases at V and 3 bases at J, leaving 8 bases unmatched. The CDR3 extends over 15 amino acids. Germline values: CDR1 SGHNT, CDR2 YYREEE (reference sequence). The DNA of the CDR3 is TGTGCCAGCAGCCCGAGGGGACTAGGGGAAGAGACCCAGTACTTC. Translating gives CASSPRGLGEETQYF.

This clone has a handful of counts. The J gene is TRBJ2-1, the V gene TRBV6-1, with D possibly TRBD1 on 6 matching bases. Trimming pared 3 bases from V and 2 bases from J, leaving 11 bases between. This CDR3 comprises 15 residues. The germline V gene has CDR1 MNHNS and CDR2 SASEGT. The CDR3 DNA is TGTGCCAGCAGTGACAGGGGATCGGCCTACAATGAGCAGTTCTTC. Translating gives CASSDRGSAYNEQFF.

This clone was seen once. This chain uses TRBV9 with TRBJ2-3; D unresolved. The length of the CDR3 is 15 residues. V was trimmed by 3 bases and J by 3 bases, leaving 14 bases between them. The germline CDR1 and CDR2 sequences are SGDLS and YYNGEE. The CDR3 region is CASSANTRQTDTQYF. The CDR3, as DNA: TGTGCCAGCAGCGCAAACACCCGACAAACAGATACGCAGTATTTT.

V is TRBV4-1 and J is TRBJ2-5, with D possibly TRBD2 on 7 matching bases. The CDR3 loop spans 15 amino acids. The germline V gene encodes CDR1 MGHRA and CDR2 YSYEKL. Trimming removed 1 base at V and 7 bases at J, with 16 bases between. The chain's CDR3 is CASSQVRGGRGTQYF. Here the CDR3 DNA reads TGCGCCAGCAGCCAAGTTAGGGGGGGCCGGGGGACCCAGTACTTC.

This clone was observed once. The CDR3 spells CASSQGTSWSYNEQFF. CDR3 DNA: TGCGCCAGCAGCCAAGGGACTAGTTGGTCCTACAATGAGCAGTTCTTC. The chain carries TRBV4-3 and TRBJ2-1, with TRBD2 matching 7 bases. The V and J ends lost 1 base and 1 base, in that order; junction bases with no gene match: 4. The V gene's germline CDR1 is LGHNA and CDR2 YSLEER. The CDR3 consists of 16 residues.

This clone turned up a few times. The gene calls are TRBV15 and TRBJ2-5, with a weak D call TRBD2 (6 bases). Germline CDR1 LNHNV, CDR2 YYDKDF (reference sequence). V was trimmed by 0 bases and J by 3 bases, leaving 11 bases between them. CDR3 length: 15 residues. The CDR3 nucleotides are TGTGCCACCAGCAGAGAAGGGAGGCGGGAAGAGACCCAGTACTTC. Translating it yields CATSREGRREETQYF.